A selection of T cell receptor beta chains follows, all from one sample in a study of cytotoxic CD8 clonotypes in ibrutinib-treated CLL. Generated by immunoSEQ multiplex PCR, the TCRdb table keeps only in-frame clones and is missing some. This sample has hundreds of thousands of clones; roughly 77% occur once, and the top ten carry roughly 6.4%. The specimen was PBMCs, collected after 12 months of ibrutinib treatment. The receptors were gathered from a human donor with chronic lymphocytic leukemia. Both conserved end residues are part of each CDR3. D genes are given only for firm matches. Some rows mark clone size as missing; the rest say once, few, many or name a class of expanded clone.

CDR3,DNA,D,V,length,J,size
CASNERSSGANVLTF,TGTGCCAGCAACGAAAGGAGCTCTGGGGCCAACGTCCTGACTTTC,NA,TRBV6-6,15,TRBJ2-6,NA
CASIKAEGPVYGYTF,TGTGCCAGCATTAAGGCCGAAGGTCCCGTCTATGGCTACACCTTC,NA,TRBV6-5,15,TRBJ1-2,few
CASSVALDTQYF,TGTGCCAGCAGCGTAGCGTTAGATACGCAGTATTTT,NA,TRBV9,12,TRBJ2-3,once
CAWLEGAGAEEQYF,TGTGCCTGGTTGGAGGGGGCGGGGGCCGAGGAGCAGTACTTC,NA,TRBV30,14,TRBJ2-7,NA
CASIGRTGVEDTQYF,TGTGCCAGTATTGGTAGGACAGGGGTAGAAGATACGCAGTATTTT,TRBD1,TRBV19,15,TRBJ2-3,NA
CASSKEALPAGDEQYF,TGTGCCAGCAGCAAAGAGGCGCTGCCGGCTGGGGACGAGCAGTACTTC,NA,TRBV21-1,16,TRBJ2-7,NA
CATSREVTDGGETQYF,TGTGCCACCAGCAGAGAGGTAACCGACGGTGGGGAGACCCAGTACTTC,NA,TRBV15,16,TRBJ2-5,NA
CASSLTSGGALTQYF,TGTGCCAGCAGCCTTACTAGCGGGGGGGCGTTGACCCAGTACTTC,TRBD2,TRBV7-8,15,TRBJ2-5,NA
CASSLRGYEQYF,TGTGCCAGCAGCTTGAGGGGCTACGAGCAGTACTTC,NA,TRBV5-6,12,TRBJ2-7,NA
CASSRVLAGELFF,TGTGCCAGCAGCCGCGTCCTGGCGGGGGAGCTGTTTTTT,NA,TRBV6-5,13,TRBJ2-2,NA
CASSPLGTTIEQYF,TGTGCCAGCAGCCCCCTAGGGACCACCATCGAGCAGTACTTC,NA,TRBV9,14,TRBJ2-7,few
CASSSGFYGYTF,TGTGCCAGCAGTTCAGGGTTCTATGGCTACACCTTC,NA,TRBV28,12,TRBJ1-2,NA
CASSFLTGVATKNIQYF,TGTGCCAGCAGCTTCCTGACAGGGGTCGCGACCAAAAACATTCAGTACTTC,TRBD1,TRBV11-2,17,TRBJ2-4,NA
CASSLSGGTTNYGYTF,TGTGCCAGCAGCTTAAGCGGGGGGACAACTAACTATGGCTACACCTTC,NA,TRBV27,16,TRBJ1-2,NA
CASSDLSYEQYF,TGTGCCAGCAGTGACCTGAGCTACGAGCAGTACTTC,NA,TRBV6-4,12,TRBJ2-7,NA
CASSGGGLWEQYF,TGTGCCAGCAGCGGGGGGGGTTTGTGGGAGCAGTACTTC,TRBD2,TRBV7-2,13,TRBJ2-7,NA
CASSAGEAHTGELFF,TGCGCCAGCAGCGCCGGGGAGGCTCACACCGGGGAGCTGTTTTTT,NA,TRBV5-1,15,TRBJ2-2,NA
CASTKGGSQYGYTF,TGTGCCAGCACGAAGGGAGGTAGTCAGTATGGCTACACCTTC,NA,TRBV6-6,14,TRBJ1-2,once
CASSRTDNEQFF,TGTGCCAGCAGCCGGACTGACAATGAGCAGTTCTTC,NA,TRBV11-3,12,TRBJ2-1,few
CASSVRGMGSYNSPLHF,TGTGCCAGCAGCGTGCGGGGTATGGGCTCCTATAATTCACCCCTCCACTTT,NA,TRBV9,17,TRBJ1-6,NA
CAWSTWSTGNYEQYF,TGTGCCTGGAGTACCTGGTCGACAGGGAACTACGAGCAGTACTTC,TRBD1,TRBV30,15,TRBJ2-7,NA
CASSLTVTSNEQFF,TGTGCCAGCAGCTTAACTGTGACCTCCAATGAGCAGTTCTTC,NA,TRBV7-3,14,TRBJ2-1,few
CASSLGSSGNTIYF,TGCGCCAGCAGTTTGGGTTCCTCTGGAAACACCATATATTTT,NA,TRBV4-1,14,TRBJ1-3,NA
CASRTGGLLTEAFF,TGTGCCAGCCGCACGGGGGGCCTACTCACTGAAGCTTTCTTT,NA,TRBV28,14,TRBJ1-1,many
CATSRAGGNEKLFF,TGTGCCACCAGCAGAGCGGGGGGCAATGAAAAACTGTTTTTT,NA,TRBV15,14,TRBJ1-4,NA
CAWSQGLKSGNTIYF,TGTGCCTGGAGCCAAGGACTGAAATCTGGAAACACCATATATTTT,NA,TRBV30,15,TRBJ1-3,NA
CASSLEQGYEQYF,TGTGCCAGCAGCTTAGAACAGGGCTACGAGCAGTACTTC,NA,TRBV7-2,13,TRBJ2-7,few
CASSRDRGVSYEQYF,TGTGCCAGCAGTCGTGACAGGGGCGTCTCCTACGAGCAGTACTTC,TRBD1,TRBV5-4,15,TRBJ2-7,NA